This T cell receptor (beta chain) was sequenced for a study of beta chain features in type 1 diabetes. The CDR3 loop spans 13 amino acids. Germline V gives CDR1 GTSNPN, CDR2 SVGIG (reference sequence). V lost 2 bases and J lost 4, with 9 bases in between. General study points: Researchers report that Type 1 diabetes patients had moderately but significantly shorter TCRB CDR3s across all four CD4+ subsets. An over-representation of cells with high TCR expression could result from cDNA sequencing.

Concerning this clone: The target antigen is unknown.

Every isolated RNA sample was fully reverse transcribed, so sequencing captured expressed TCRB transcripts. The repertoire was sequenced with immunoSEQ multiplex PCR; TCRdb's copy has only in-frame clones and lacks some. The table shows roughly 250,000 clones, with approximately 70% occurring only once. The TCR originated in a man aged 30 to 45 in good health. This chain connects TRBV30 to TRBJ2-1; D remains unclear. The sequenced material came from naive CD4+ T cells from blood. The CDR3 reads CAWSSAVYNEQFF. For the CDR3, the DNA is TGTGCCTGGAGTTCGGCGGTTTACAATGAGCAGTTCTTC. The entire variable domain, with the rest obtained from reference TRBV30 and TRBJ2-1, is as follows: SQTIHQWPATLVQPVGSPLSLECTVEGTSNPNLYWYRQAAGRGLQLLFYSVGIGQISSEVPQNLSASRPQDRQFILSSKKLLLSDSGFYLCAWSSAVYNEQFFGPGTRLTVL.